This T cell receptor (beta chain) was found in a study of T cells after posttransplantation cyclophosphamide. Cells defined as naive were viable CD3+CD4+ or CD3+CD8+ and CCR7+CD45RA+CD45RO-CD95-CD27+CD28+. Peripheral blood was collected from the related graft donor on the marrow donation day. As for this clone: As yet, its antigen is unknown.

The J segment lost 1 base and the V segment lost 4 bases, leaving 13 bases of the junction unmatched. The CDR3 is 18 amino acids. Germline V lookup: CDR1 KGHSH, CDR2 LQKENI. General study findings and limits: TRB overlap between skin or GI tissue T cells and blood was limited. Donor CD8+ memory clones often dominated recipient blood repertoires at later times. TRB clonality was highly associated with recipient CMV seropositivity and reactivation.

TCRdb's table, derived via immunoSEQ multiplex PCR, lists solely in-frame clones and lacks some. Of about 20,000 clones in the sample, over 95% were seen once. The sequence derives from a man aged 35-49 years in good health, CMV-negative, and a related stem cell transplant donor. Sequencing was carried out using naive CD4+ T cells sorted from PBMCs. V is TRBV18 and J is TRBJ1-1; the match to TRBD1 covers 9 bases. CDR3 loop: CASSHQGGQGRGNTEAFF. CDR3 nucleotides: TGTGCCAGCTCACACCAGGGGGGACAGGGTAGAGGGAACACTGAAGCTTTCTTT.